Below are 25 T cell receptor beta chains sequenced from a single sample in a study of cytomegalovirus exposure and HLA in healthy donors. Both 60 Vbeta primers and 13 Jbeta primers went into the PCR. The repertoire was sequenced with immunoSEQ multiplex PCR; TCRdb's copy has only in-frame clones and lacks some. Among 150,000 to 200,000 clones listed, around 84% were seen once. Material for sequencing was PBMCs. The receptors derive from a man aged 18 to 30 in good health and CMV-seronegative.

In this sample, this clone turned up once. This chain connects TRBV28 to TRBJ1-5; D may be TRBD1 (6 bases). Per the germline V gene, CDR1 is MDHEN and CDR2 is SYDVKM. Trimming removed 6 bases from V and 1 base from J, with 13 bases in between. The CDR3 length is 15 residues. The CDR3 spells CASRVQGWSNQPQHF. The CDR3 nucleotides are TGTGCCAGCAGAGTACAGGGATGGAGCAATCAGCCCCAGCATTTT.

For the CDR3, the DNA is TGTGCCTGGAGTGTAACGGCAGATACGCAGTATTTT. This codes for CAWSVTADTQYF. This chain links TRBV30 with TRBJ2-3; D unclear. The germline V gene encodes CDR1 GTSNPN and CDR2 SVGIG (reference sequence). The V end was cut by 0 bases, the J end by 4 bases, with 5 bases between. The CDR3 length is 12 residues.

The genes are TRBV5-1 and TRBJ2-7; 9 bases agree with TRBD2. Germline lookup yields CDR1 SGHRS and CDR2 YFSETQ. This CDR3 has 15 amino acids. J gave up 5 bases and V 1 base, and 7 bases lay outside the gene matches. The CDR3 loop is CASSLPGLAIHEQYF. DNA for the CDR3: TGCGCCAGCAGCTTGCCGGGACTAGCTATCCACGAGCAGTACTTC.

The J gene is TRBJ1-2, the V gene TRBV4-1, with TRBD1 as a possible D gene (6 bases). V was pared by 1 base and J by 5 bases, with 20 bases between. Germline V gives CDR1 MGHRA, CDR2 YSYEKL. This CDR3 is 17 amino acids long. The CDR3 sequence is CASSQGAGGAGGYGYTF. CDR3 bases: TGCGCCAGCAGCCAAGGTGCGGGGGGGGCAGGAGGGTATGGCTACACCTTC.

This clone has only a few counts. Other DNA sequences in this specimen translate into the identical CDR3. This chain links TRBV5-1 with TRBJ2-5; 11 bases are shared with TRBD1. The CDR3 length is 14 residues. Trimming took 4 bases from V and 3 from J; bases not matched to a gene: 2. CDR1 and CDR2 (germline): SGHRS, YFSETQ. The CDR3 sequence: CASSMGQGEETQYF. The CDR3 DNA sequence: TGCGCCAGCAGCATGGGACAGGGGGAAGAGACCCAGTACTTC.

V usage is TRBV9 and J usage is TRBJ2-1, with 7 positions matching TRBD2. Germline CDR1 reads SGDLS; CDR2 reads YYNGEE. The ends lost 3 bases at V and 8 bases at J; junction bases unmatched: 11. The CDR3 totals 15 residues. The DNA for the CDR3 is TGTGCCAGCAGCGGCGGGGGACTGGCCTTCGATGAGCAGTTCTTC. Translated, it gives CASSGGGLAFDEQFF.

This chain joins TRBV18 and TRBJ1-5; tentatively, D is TRBD1 (5 bases). V was trimmed by 3 bases and J by 7 bases, leaving 13 bases between them. Germline V gene data show CDR1 as KGHSH and CDR2 as LQKENI. This CDR3 comprises 14 residues. The CDR3 loop is CASSPGSRGQPQHF. The CDR3 DNA reads as TGTGCCAGCTCACCGGGCTCCCGGGGGCAGCCCCAGCATTTT.

The CDR3 reads CAISAPGQGADGYTF. The CDR3 nucleotides read TGTGCCATCAGCGCCCCGGGACAGGGGGCGGACGGCTACACCTTC. The chain uses TRBV10-3 and TRBJ1-2, with 12 bases fitting TRBD1. The CDR3 is 15 residues long. The germline gives CDR1 ENHRY, CDR2 SYGVKD. The ends lost 6 bases at V and 8 bases at J; junction bases unmatched: 10.

About this clone: The germline gene is not matched at one end of the junction; a read error may be the cause. The chain couples TRBV18 to TRBJ2-7, with 8 positions matching TRBD2. Per germline, CDR1 KGHSH and CDR2 LQKENI. The CDR3 is made up of 15 amino acids. The CDR3 coding sequence is TGTGCCAGCTCTCCACCTGCGGGGGGCCGATCCGAGCAGTACTTC. Its protein product is CASSPPAGGRSEQYF.

The chain employs TRBV15 and TRBJ1-6; 7 bases match TRBD1. CDR3 length: 15 residues. Losses at the gene ends were 8 bases for V and 3 bases for J; bases not matched to a gene: 7. Germline CDR1 LNHNV, CDR2 YYDKDF (reference sequence). CDR3 nucleotides: TGTGCCACCCAGGACAGGAACAACTATAATTCACCCCTCCACTTT. It codes for CATQDRNNYNSPLHF.

The V call is TRBV27, the J call TRBJ2-5; D is unresolved. The germline V and J ends were trimmed by 3 bases and 6 bases, with 11 bases remaining between them. The germline CDR1 and CDR2 sequences are MNHEY and SMNVEV (reference sequence). The CDR3 runs to 13 residues. CDR3 sequence: CASSFSGLKTQYF. CDR3 bases: TGTGCCAGCAGTTTTTCCGGGTTGAAGACCCAGTACTTC.

The chain carries TRBV15 and TRBJ1-1; 9 bases line up with TRBD1. From germline, CDR1 is LNHNV and CDR2 YYDKDF (reference sequence). There are 14 residues in the CDR3. The junction had 6 bases not matched to a gene; V was cut back by 6 bases and J by 4 bases. CDR3 loop: CATRLQGASTEAFF. Written as DNA, the CDR3 is TGTGCCACCAGACTACAGGGGGCGTCCACTGAAGCTTTCTTT.

The genes are TRBV7-2 and TRBJ2-6; D is undetermined. The germline CDR1 and CDR2 sequences are SGHTA and FQGNSA. This CDR3 spans 15 amino acids. Trimming removed 2 bases from V and 1 base from J, with 6 bases in between. CDR3 DNA sequence: TGTGCCAGCAGCTTACAGGTATCTGGGGCCAACGTCCTGACTTTC. Translation: CASSLQVSGANVLTF. Variable domain in full (rest from reference TRBV7-2 and TRBJ2-6): GAGVSQSPSNKVTEKGKDVELRCDPISGHTALYWYRQSLGQGLEFLIYFQGNSAPDKSGLPSDRFSAERTGGSVSTLTIQRTQQEDSAVYLCASSLQVSGANVLTFGAGSRLTVL.

J is TRBJ2-1 and V is TRBV7-3; tentative D call: TRBD2 (5 bases). The CDR3 spans 13 residues. With 5 bases removed from V and 8 bases from J, the gap between germline ends came to 13 bases. The germline gives CDR1 SGHTA, CDR2 FQGTGA. DNA of the CDR3: TGTGCCAGCAGCCCCCTCAACGGGGATGAGCAGTTCTTC. Residues: CASSPLNGDEQFF.

The chain carries TRBV6-1 and TRBJ2-5, with 7 bases identical to TRBD1. This CDR3 is built from 16 residues. The V segment lost 3 bases and the J segment 3 bases; nucleotides outside the gene matches: 10. The germline CDR1 and CDR2 sequences are MNHNS and SASEGT. This CDR3 is CASSDPWTGGKETQYF. CDR3 DNA: TGTGCCAGCAGTGACCCCTGGACAGGAGGTAAAGAGACCCAGTACTTC.

The genes are TRBV6-1 and TRBJ1-3; maybe TRBD1 (6 bases). The CDR3 is 12 residues long. The ends were cut back, 8 bases at V and 7 bases at J, with 12 bases in the middle. The V gene's germline CDR1 is MNHNS and CDR2 SASEGT. The CDR3 DNA follows: TGTGCCAGCCCCGGGACATTGAACACCATATATTTT. It is translated as CASPGTLNTIYF.

This sequence joins TRBV4-1 and TRBJ1-6; no definite D call. This CDR3 region has 15 residues. The V gene lost 1 base and the J gene lost 5 bases, with 9 bases spanning the gap. The germline V gene has CDR1 MGHRA and CDR2 YSYEKL. Here the CDR3 reads CASSQVPGDNSPLHF. CDR3 DNA: TGCGCCAGCAGCCAAGTCCCAGGTGATAATTCACCCCTCCACTTT.

The chain uses TRBV28 and TRBJ2-2, with 10 bases that match TRBD2. Germline-derived CDR1 and CDR2 are MDHEN and SYDVKM. J gave up 6 bases and V 3 bases, and 10 bases lay outside the gene matches. The CDR3 loop spans 17 amino acids. The CDR3 DNA reads TGTGCCAGCAGTTTGATTGGTCTAGCGGGAGTTCCCGGGGAGCTGTTTTTT. Translation: CASSLIGLAGVPGELFF.

The sample holds a few counts of this clone. This chain connects TRBV6-4 to TRBJ1-2; D gene ambiguous. The length of the CDR3 is 13 residues. The V and J ends lost 2 bases and 8 bases respectively, with 12 bases between them. The germline CDR1 and CDR2 sequences are MRHNA and SNTAGT. CDR3 DNA sequence: TGTGCCAGCAGTGACGGAGAGGTTGGGGGCTACACCTTC. It specifies CASSDGEVGGYTF.

The chain uses TRBV12-5 and TRBJ1-5; 8 nucleotides agree with TRBD1. The CDR3 consists of 14 residues. Germline CDR1 LGHNT, CDR2 FRNRAP. Trimming took 7 bases from V and 2 from J; bases not matched to a gene: 4. The CDR3 sequence: CASAQGAGNQPQHF. CDR3 DNA sequence: TGTGCTAGTGCCCAGGGGGCAGGCAATCAGCCCCAGCATTTT.

J is TRBJ1-2 and V is TRBV29-1, with D maybe TRBD1 (6 bases). V was pared by 0 bases and J by 4 bases, with 12 bases between. CDR3 length: 14 residues. Germline assignment: CDR1 SQVTM and CDR2 ANQGSEA. The CDR3 DNA follows: TGCAGCGTTGAAGAGGGTAGGACAGCCTATGGCTACACCTTC. Residues: CSVEEGRTAYGYTF.

This clone showed up just a few times. This rearrangement joins TRBV10-3 to TRBJ1-6; D perhaps matches TRBD1 (5 bases). The germline V gene encodes CDR1 ENHRY and CDR2 SYGVKD. V lost 10 bases and J 6 bases, leaving 10 bases between the germline ends. The CDR3 runs 12 residues. CDR3 bases: TGTGCCAGCCGACAGTTTAATTCACCCCTCCACTTT. Amino acids: CASRQFNSPLHF.

The rearrangement links TRBV5-4 to TRBJ1-3, with a tentative D call TRBD1 (5 bases). V shed 0 bases and J shed 0 bases, with 7 bases lying between them. From germline, CDR1 is SGHNT and CDR2 YYREEE (reference sequence). The CDR3 is 15 residues long. CDR3 region: CASSLEQGSGNTIYF. The CDR3 DNA sequence: TGTGCCAGCAGCTTGGAGCAGGGCTCTGGAAACACCATATATTTT.

This clone was picked up a small number of times. J is TRBJ1-5 and V is TRBV28; the D gene is possibly TRBD1 (6 bases). CDR1 MDHEN and CDR2 SYDVKM come from the germline V gene. The CDR3 runs to 16 residues. Trimming pared 5 bases from V and 4 bases from J, leaving 18 bases between. CDR3 sequence (DNA): TGTGCCAGCAGTCTCGCAGCAGGGGCAAGGAATCAGCCCCAGCATTTT. Translation gives CASSLAAGARNQPQHF. The whole variable domain, remainder taken from reference TRBV28 and TRBJ1-5, is DVKVTQSSRYLVKRTGEKVFLECVQDMDHENMFWYRQDPGLGLRLIYFSYDVKMKEKGDIPEGYSVSREKKERFSLILESASTNQTSMYLCASSLAAGARNQPQHFGDGTRLSIL.

The chain uses TRBV29-1 and TRBJ1-1; D is uncertain. The germline V gene has CDR1 SQVTM and CDR2 ANQGSEA. The CDR3 totals 13 residues. V was clipped by 4 bases and J by 7 bases, with 16 bases between them. The DNA of the CDR3 is TGCAGCGTTGTGGGGTTGGGAGTGGGTGAAGCTTTCTTT. Translating it yields CSVVGLGVGEAFF.